This T cell receptor beta chain was sequenced during a study of cytomegalovirus exposure and HLA in healthy donors. General study findings and limits: It was confirmed in vitro that a few of the CMV-associated chains were specific for CMV antigens. For most subjects, TCR beta sequences were reported to predict HLA-A and HLA-B alleles with accuracy. Among TCR beta chains, those listed as cytomegalovirus-associated numbered approximately 150.

Points on this clone: No antigen is known for it.

V gave up 3 bases and J gave up 3 bases, with 9 bases separating them. The CDR3 consists of 14 residues. Germline CDR1 and CDR2: MDHEN and SYDVKM. The PCR employed 60 Vbeta primers together with 13 Jbeta primers. TCRdb's table, derived via immunoSEQ multiplex PCR, lists solely in-frame clones and lacks some. This sample's table has tens of thousands of clones. The receptor comes from a woman under 30 in good health and CMV-seronegative. This chain connects TRBV28 to TRBJ1-5; D is ambiguous. The sequencing sample was made of PBMCs. CDR3 nucleotide sequence: TGTGCCAGCAGTTTTCGCAGTCACAATCAGCCCCAGCATTTT. Translation gives CASSFRSHNQPQHF. Drawing the rest from reference TRBV28 and TRBJ1-5, the complete variable domain is DVKVTQSSRYLVKRTGEKVFLECVQDMDHENMFWYRQDPGLGLRLIYFSYDVKMKEKGDIPEGYSVSREKKERFSLILESASTNQTSMYLCASSFRSHNQPQHFGDGTRLSIL.